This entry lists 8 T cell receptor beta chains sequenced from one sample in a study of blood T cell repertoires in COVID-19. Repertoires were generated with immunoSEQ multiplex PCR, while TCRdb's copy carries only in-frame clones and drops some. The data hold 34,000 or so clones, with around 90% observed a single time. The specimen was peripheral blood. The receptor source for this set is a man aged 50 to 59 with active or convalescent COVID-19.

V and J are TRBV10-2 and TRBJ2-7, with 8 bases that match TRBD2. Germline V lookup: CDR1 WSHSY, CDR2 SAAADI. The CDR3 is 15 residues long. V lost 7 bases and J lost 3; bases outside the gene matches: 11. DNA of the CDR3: TGCGCCAGCACCTTGCTAGCGGGCCGGTTCTACGAGCAGTACTTC. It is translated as CASTLLAGRFYEQYF.

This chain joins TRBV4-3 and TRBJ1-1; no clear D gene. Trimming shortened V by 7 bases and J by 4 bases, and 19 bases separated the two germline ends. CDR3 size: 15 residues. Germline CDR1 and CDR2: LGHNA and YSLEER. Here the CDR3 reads CASKPVLASFTEAFF. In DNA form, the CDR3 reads TGCGCCAGCAAACCGGTCCTAGCAAGTTTCACTGAAGCTTTCTTT.

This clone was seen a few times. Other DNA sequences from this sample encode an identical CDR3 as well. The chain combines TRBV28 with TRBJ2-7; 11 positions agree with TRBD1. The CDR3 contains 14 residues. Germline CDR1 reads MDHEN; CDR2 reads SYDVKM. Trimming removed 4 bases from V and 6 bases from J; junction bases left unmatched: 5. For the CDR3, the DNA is TGTGCCAGCAGTTCCGGACAGGGGGCGTCCGAGCAGTACTTC. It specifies CASSSGQGASEQYF.

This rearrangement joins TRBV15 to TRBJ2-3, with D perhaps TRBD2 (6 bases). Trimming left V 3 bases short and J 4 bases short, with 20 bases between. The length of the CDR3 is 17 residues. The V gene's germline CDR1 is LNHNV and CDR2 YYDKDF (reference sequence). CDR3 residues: CATSSGVAGPRADTQYF. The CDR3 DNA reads TGTGCCACCAGCAGTGGGGTCGCGGGACCTCGAGCAGATACGCAGTATTTT.

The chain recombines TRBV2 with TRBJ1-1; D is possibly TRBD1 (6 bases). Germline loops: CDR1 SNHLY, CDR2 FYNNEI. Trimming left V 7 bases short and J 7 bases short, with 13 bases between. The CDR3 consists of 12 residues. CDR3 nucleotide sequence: TGTGCCAGCAACACCGGACAGATTGAAGCTTTCTTT. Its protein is CASNTGQIEAFF.

As DNA, the CDR3 is TGTGCCAGCTCACCATGGACAGGGGCACTGAGCTACGAGCAGTACTTC. Protein sequence: CASSPWTGALSYEQYF. V and J are TRBV18 and TRBJ2-7, with 9 bases that match TRBD1. The germline CDR1 and CDR2 sequences are KGHSH and LQKENI. The CDR3 sequence is 16 residues long. Trimming removed 2 bases from V and 3 bases from J; junction bases left unmatched: 8.

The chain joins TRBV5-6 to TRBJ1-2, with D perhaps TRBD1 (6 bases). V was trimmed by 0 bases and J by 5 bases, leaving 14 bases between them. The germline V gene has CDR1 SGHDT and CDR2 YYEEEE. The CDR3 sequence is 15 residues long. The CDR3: CASSLGPGVGYGYTF. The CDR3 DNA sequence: TGTGCCAGCAGCTTGGGGCCAGGGGTCGGGTATGGCTACACCTTC.

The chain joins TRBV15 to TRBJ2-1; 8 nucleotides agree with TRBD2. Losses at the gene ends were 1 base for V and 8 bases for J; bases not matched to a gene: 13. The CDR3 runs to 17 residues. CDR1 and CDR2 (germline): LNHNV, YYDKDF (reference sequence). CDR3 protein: CATSRGGGYGRHHEQFF. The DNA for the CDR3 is TGTGCCACCAGCAGAGGCGGGGGGTATGGTAGACACCATGAGCAGTTCTTC.